This TCR beta chain derives from a study of PD-1 blockade in classical Hodgkin lymphoma. Germline V lookup: CDR1 SGHRS, CDR2 YFSETQ. V lost 4 bases to trimming and J lost 5 bases; unmatched junction nucleotides: 1. This CDR3 spans 12 amino acids. Time point reported: cycle 4 day 1 (C4D1), after 6 weeks of nivolumab. Every single patient, without exception, relapsed after autologous stem cell transplantation, and brentuximab vedotin exposure varied. The best responses consisted of complete response, partial response or progressive disease. Produced via immunoSEQ multiplex PCR; TCRdb's table is partial and in-frame only. Here the sample spans 43,000 or so clones, about 77% being singletons.

The sequence was obtained from a human donor with classical Hodgkin lymphoma. The chain links TRBV5-1 to TRBJ2-7, with 9 bases that match TRBD1. The source was peripheral blood mononuclear cells (PBMCs), collected before the fourth cycle of nivolumab. The CDR3 DNA is TGCGCCAGCAGCCGGGACAGGGACGAGCAGTACTTC. This codes for CASSRDRDEQYF.